This entry lists 2 T cell receptor beta chains sequenced from one sample in a study of blood T cell repertoires in COVID-19 (dated by TCRdb to 2018 to 2021). Library creation used the immunoSEQ multiplex PCR assay. Held by TCRdb, this immuneACCESS table contains in-frame sequences only and omits some clones. Under half of the omission traces to an unresolved V gene where checked; the cause of the rest is unknown. This sample comprises 85,000 to 130,000 clones, approximately 88% of them detected only once. 4% to 6% of the sample rests with the top ten. The specimen was peripheral blood. The receptor set was obtained from a human donor in a cohort sampled during active COVID-19.

The chain employs TRBV6-2 or TRBV6-3 and TRBJ1-5; D perhaps matches TRBD1 (5 bases). Germline lookup yields CDR1 MNHEY and CDR2 SVGEGT. Trimming took 4 bases from V and 6 from J, leaving 10 bases between them. This CDR3 spans 13 amino acids. The CDR3 protein is CASSFGGSQPQHF. In DNA form, the CDR3 reads TGTGCCAGCAGTTTCGGGGGTAGTCAGCCCCAGCATTTT.

This rearrangement joins TRBV13 to TRBJ2-3, with 11 bases fitting TRBD2. CDR1 and CDR2 (germline): PRHDT, FYEKMQ (reference sequence). V shed 2 bases and J 5 bases; nucleotides not matched to a gene: 9. This CDR3 contains 17 residues. CDR3 bases: TGTGCCAGCAGCTTAAAAACACTAGCGGGAGCCTTAGATACGCAGTATTTT. It specifies CASSLKTLAGALDTQYF.